Sequencing of this T cell receptor (beta chain) was carried out in a study of blood T cell repertoires in COVID-19. Study context: Whether acute or convalescent, the COVID-19 samples came from the United States, Italy and Spain. In each case, the material was cDNA or gDNA derived from T cells, B-cell-depleted T cells, or PBMCs.

As processed by the authors: The authors estimated nucleated cell counts from reference gene primer amplification. Generated by immunoSEQ multiplex PCR, the TCRdb table keeps only in-frame clones and is missing some. The D gene and trimming were derived from the DNA, and the V and J assignments and clone size from that table. The profile shows 140,000 to 150,000 clones, approximately 80% of them singletons. Germline CDR1 is LNHDA and CDR2 is SQIVND (reference sequence). Germline trimming cut 5 bases from V and 2 bases from J; bases unmatched to any gene: 8. The CDR3 is made up of 15 amino acids. This chain joins TRBV19 and TRBJ1-1; 7 bases line up with TRBD1. The TCR comes from a man aged 55-75 years with active or convalescent COVID-19. Material for sequencing was peripheral blood. The CDR3 DNA sequence: TGTGCCAGTAGTCCCCTAAGACAGGGAAACACTGAAGCTTTCTTT. It yields the protein CASSPLRQGNTEAFF.